The sequence of this T cell receptor (beta chain) was determined in a study of OX40 agonist ivuxolimab in advanced cancers. Turning to the overall study: Ivuxolimab, which targeted the costimulatory receptor OX40 (CD134), was an agonistic, fully human IgG2 monoclonal antibody. Intravenous ivuxolimab was administered to patients every 2 weeks at six dose levels: 0.01, 0.1, 0.3, 1.5, 3 and 10 mg/kg. Of the approximately 54 dose-escalation patients, hepatocellular carcinoma was present in about 19, melanoma in around 15, renal cell carcinoma in 9 and head and neck cancer in 9. In the dose-escalation cohort, 82.7% of patients were male, and the mean age was around 60 years, with a range of roughly 20 to 85. Patients were allowed to have had prior anti-PD-1, anti-PD-L1 or anti-CTLA-4 therapy, and 30% to 40% of the dose-escalation patients had been treated with checkpoint inhibitors. Partial responses occurred in three dose-escalation patients: two with cutaneous melanoma and one with hepatocellular carcinoma. The purpose of peripheral TCRbeta sequencing was to test whether ivuxolimab changed TCR sequence diversity and led to clonal T-cell expansion. The paper reports the monotherapy dose-escalation portion (N of about 56 patients) of the phase I ivuxolimab trial. The research as a whole found: Antigen specificity was not determined for the clonally expanded peripheral T cells. Low levels of normalized T-cell clonal expansion were also seen in some nonresponding patients. After ivuxolimab, CD8+ T cells had more expanded clones than CD4+ T cells on average. In the 0.1-3.0 mg/kg groups, partial responders had among the lowest normalized peripheral clonal expansion, particularly in CD8+ T cells. At doses of 0.1 to 3.0 mg/kg, clonal expansion of both CD4+ and CD8+ T cells in blood was seen between baseline and week 6.

The trial excluded patients who had a history of autoimmune disease or were on systemic immunosuppression. In every dose cohort, peripheral blood was drawn for TCR sequencing at baseline, cycle 4 day 1, and cycle 7 day 1. Samples were obtained from an open-label, multicenter, first-in-human phase I dose-escalation trial of ivuxolimab. The trial enrolled adults with locally advanced or metastatic head and neck squamous cell, hepatocellular, melanoma or renal cell carcinoma. Before TCR sequencing, CD4+ and CD8+ T cells were separately sorted from peripheral blood. For sequencing of the TCRbeta CDR3 region, genomic DNA was extracted from the sorted cells. TCRbeta CDR3 regions were sequenced using the immunoSEQ Assay. TCRdb retrieved this table from immuneACCESS and kept in-frame rearrangements only. Not all clones are present; in checked studies, unresolved V genes account for under half, and no reason is known for the remainder. This sample has some 62,000 clones in its table, and around 81% of those were observed once. Together, the top ten hold 3% to 4% of the sample.

About this clone: The antigen it binds to is not known. Base quality data are lacking; no much larger clone is found one base away.

Here the sequenced sample was CD4+ or CD8+ T cells sorted from blood, taken in a trial of the OX40 agonist ivuxolimab. The sequence was collected from an adult with an advanced solid tumor such as melanoma, head and neck, liver or kidney cancer.

The CDR3 protein: CASSRGNTIYF. The sequence in DNA is TGTGCCAGCAGTCGGGGAAACACCATATATTTT. The chain links TRBV6-6 with TRBJ1-3, with the D gene not clear enough to name. The CDR3 covers 11 residues, taking in both the cysteine and the phenylalanine. The kept DNA is CDR3 alone, 33 bases in frame from the first base. For CDR1 and CDR2, the germline V gene (reference sequence) lists MNHNY and SVGAGI. V sheds 5 bases and J sheds 4 bases, leaving 3 bases between their ends.